This T cell receptor beta chain was obtained from a study of identical twins. Study observations and caveats: Where beta out-of-frame sequences were concerned, excess twin sharing was weaker.

This clonotype was counted only a few times. Its antigen is not identified. Addition of a universal primer site occurred through template switching, and cDNA carried unique molecular identifiers. TCRdb re-called the 5' RACE reads through MiXCR, storing one row per CDR3 protein. The top ten hold 0.27% of the sample, which has approximately 1.8 million distinct CDR3 sequences, roughly a third seen once. Source material: cord blood. This clonotype was obtained from a newborn girl in good health.

CDR3 sequence reads: CASSFISGTGGPYEQYF. CDR3 bases: TGCGCCAGCAGCTTCATCTCTGGGACAGGGGGGCCCTACGAGCAGTACTTC. The chain links TRBV5-1 to TRBJ2-7, with 11 bases matching TRBD1. Germline trimming cut 2 bases from V and 2 bases from J; bases unmatched to any gene: 9. The CDR3 loop spans 17 amino acids. Germline CDR1 reads SGHRS; CDR2 reads YFSETQ.